Below, 5 T cell receptor beta chains from the same sample are listed, as sequenced in a study of T cell responses to AZD1222 COVID-19 vaccine (dated by TCRdb to the early 2020s). The time point label, read with the paper, signifies: about 28 days (+/-7) after the second vaccine dose. This specimen's treatment or condition label, interpreted: meningococcal conjugate vaccine given as trial control. Receptors were amplified or captured by the immunoSEQ multiplex PCR assay. TCRdb took this table from immuneACCESS and kept in-frame rearrangements with V and J called. Such tables lack part of the clones; where checked against another copy, unresolved V genes explain under half of the gap, and the rest is unexplained. Within this sample are around 130,000 clones, with roughly 90% of them counted one time only. Jointly, the top ten make up around 4.4% of the sample. This specimen consisted of peripheral blood, obtained 28 days after the second dose of the MenACWY control vaccine. The receptors come from an adult who received the MenACWY meningococcal vaccine as a control.

The CDR3 sequence is CASSWTGTGELFF. In nucleotides, the CDR3 is TGTGCCAGCAGTTGGACAGGGACCGGGGAGCTGTTTTTT. The chain links TRBV12-3 or TRBV12-4 to TRBJ2-2, with 8 bases aligning to TRBD1. The V gene end was trimmed by 4 bases and the J gene end by 5 bases; junction bases not matched to a gene: 0. CDR3 length: 13 amino acids.

The chain has TRBV9 and TRBJ2-7; 7 positions match TRBD1. The CDR3 length is 15 residues. V was clipped by 2 bases and J by 1 base; unmatched bases: 6. Per the germline V gene, CDR1 is SGDLS and CDR2 is YYNGEE. The CDR3 DNA reads TGTGCCAGCAGCGTTACAGGGGAAGGGTCCTACGAGCAGTACTTC. Translated: CASSVTGEGSYEQYF.

The V and J genes are TRBV5-1 and TRBJ2-1; a possible D gene is TRBD2 (6 bases). Germline CDR1 SGHRS, CDR2 YFSETQ. This CDR3 is 16 amino acids long. The V end was cut by 4 bases, the J end by 0 bases, with 14 bases between. This CDR3 reads CASSIIAASSYNEQFF. DNA of the CDR3: TGCGCCAGCAGCATCATAGCGGCGAGCTCCTACAATGAGCAGTTCTTC.

The chain combines TRBV29-1 with TRBJ1-1; TRBD1 matches 7 bases. The CDR3 sequence is 14 residues long. V lost 4 bases and J lost 7; bases outside the gene matches: 12. Germline V gene sequence: CDR1 SQVTM, CDR2 ANQGSEA. The CDR3: CSVVGRQGVLEAFF. DNA of the CDR3: TGCAGCGTTGTGGGGAGACAGGGCGTACTTGAAGCTTTCTTT.

This chain joins TRBV7-2 and TRBJ1-2; possibly TRBD1 for D (6 bases). Germline loops: CDR1 SGHTA, CDR2 FQGNSA. Trimming cost V 3 bases and J 0 bases, with 11 bases left between them. The length of the CDR3 is 15 residues. The CDR3 nucleotides are TGTGCCAGCAGCTTCGGACAGACCTCTAACTATGGCTACACCTTC. Translated: CASSFGQTSNYGYTF.